These 31 T cell receptor beta chains share one sample of origin, sequenced in a study of T-cell reconstitution after alpha-beta-depleted transplantation in children. Preparation of the TCRbeta library was carried out with unique molecular identifiers. TCRdb ran MiXCR on the PCR reads and lists one entry per CDR3 protein. Among 250,000 to 300,000 distinct CDR3 sequences listed, over 9% were seen once. Sample: PBMCs, taken before TCRalphabeta/CD19-depleted stem cell transplant. These receptors all stem from a boy less than two years old with acute myeloid leukemia, due to receive a stem cell transplant.

Only one count was recorded for this clonotype. A much larger clone lies one base from this, so it may be a read error. V and J are TRBV5-1 and TRBJ1-1, with D perhaps TRBD1 (5 bases). Germline assignment: CDR1 SGHRS and CDR2 YFSETQ. V was trimmed by 4 bases and J by 6 bases, leaving 13 bases between them. The CDR3 covers 13 residues. CDR3 bases: TGCGCCAGCAGCGTGGGACGGCACTCTGAAGCTTTCTTT. Translating it yields CASSVGRHSEAFF.

This clonotype was counted at least ten times. The genes are TRBV29-1 and TRBJ1-1; possible D gene TRBD1, 6 bases. Trimming stripped 2 bases from V and 4 bases from J, with 17 bases between. CDR3 length: 15 amino acids. Per germline, CDR1 SQVTM and CDR2 ANQGSEA. CDR3 in amino acids: CSVESWWGRSTEAFF. The CDR3, as DNA: TGCAGCGTTGAAAGTTGGTGGGGGCGAAGCACTGAAGCTTTCTTT.

The CDR3 nucleotides read TGTGCCAGCAGCCAAGGGGTGGGGGATAATGAAAAACTGTTTTTT. Translation: CASSQGVGDNEKLFF. The chain employs TRBV4-2 and TRBJ1-4, with a possible D match to TRBD1 (5 bases). Germline V gene sequence: CDR1 LGHNA, CDR2 YNFKEQ. The V end lost 1 base, the J end lost 4 bases, and 10 bases lay between the germline ends. The CDR3 runs 15 residues.

This clonotype was recorded at least ten times. This chain connects TRBV7-9 to TRBJ2-7; 8 positions match TRBD1. Looked up from germline, CDR1 is SEHNR and CDR2 is FQNEAQ (reference sequence). The CDR3 consists of 14 residues. Unmatched junction bases numbered 6, after V lost 5 bases and J lost 3 bases. The CDR3 DNA follows: TGTGCCAGCAGCCTGACGGGACAGGTCTACGAGCAGTACTTC. Translation: CASSLTGQVYEQYF.

This clonotype was counted at least ten times. An end of the junction does not agree with germline; a read error may underlie this. CDR3 residues: CASSPDSGANVLTF. DNA for the CDR3: TGCGCCAGCAGCCCGGACTCTGGGGCCAACGTCCTGACTTTC. The chain joins TRBV7-2 to TRBJ2-6; no definite D call. Germline V gives CDR1 SGHTA, CDR2 FQGNSA. This CDR3 has 14 amino acids.

Many counts were recorded for this clonotype. V gene TRBV19 combines with J gene TRBJ1-5; the D is unclear. CDR3 size: 16 residues. The V end lost 1 base, the J end lost 3 bases, and 13 bases lay between the germline ends. Germline V gene lookup returns CDR1 LNHDA and CDR2 SQIVND (reference sequence). The CDR3, as DNA: TGTGCCAGTAGTATAGGATGGGCAGGTACCAATCAGCCCCAGCATTTT. Protein sequence: CASSIGWAGTNQPQHF.

This clonotype was found a few times. The chain carries TRBV5-4 and TRBJ2-1; TRBD1 is a possible D gene (5 bases). The germline V gene encodes CDR1 SGHNT and CDR2 YYREEE (reference sequence). The length of the CDR3 is 19 residues. Trimming took 1 base from V and 5 from J, leaving 25 bases between them. CDR3 region: CASSLTDAGAAWGHNEQFF. The DNA for the CDR3 is TGTGCCAGCAGCTTGACGGATGCTGGGGCAGCTTGGGGCCACAATGAGCAGTTCTTC. The full variable domain, its missing parts supplied by reference TRBV5-4 and TRBJ2-1, is ETGVTQSPTHLIKTRGQQVTLRCSSQSGHNTVSWYQQALGQGPQFIFQYYREEENGRGNFPPRFSGLQFPNYSSELNVNALELDDSALYLCASSLTDAGAAWGHNEQFFGPGTRLTVL.

This chain connects TRBV2 to TRBJ1-2; D unresolved. CDR3 length: 14 amino acids. V lost 0 bases and J lost 4, with 9 bases in between. CDR1 is SNHLY, CDR2 FYNNEI, per germline. The chain's CDR3 is CASSEAISVYGYTF. The CDR3 DNA reads as TGTGCCAGCAGTGAAGCTATCTCCGTCTATGGCTACACCTTC.

The sample holds many counts of this clonotype. The V call is TRBV7-9, the J call TRBJ2-5, with 11 bases aligning to TRBD1. J gave up 4 bases and V 5 bases, and 6 bases lay outside the gene matches. CDR1 SEHNR and CDR2 FQNEAQ come from the germline V gene (reference sequence). CDR3 length: 15 residues. CDR3 sequence: CASSPDRGLSETQYF. The DNA for the CDR3 is TGTGCCAGCAGCCCGGACAGGGGGCTGTCAGAGACCCAGTACTTC.

The chain recombines TRBV29-1 with TRBJ1-1; TRBD1 agrees at 8 bases. From germline, CDR1 is SQVTM and CDR2 ANQGSEA. V was pared by 8 bases and J by 4 bases, with 9 bases of the junction left unmatched. The CDR3 has 13 amino acids. CDR3 amino acids: CSTRTQGGTEAFF. The CDR3 bases are TGCAGCACCCGGACACAGGGGGGCACTGAAGCTTTCTTT.

This clonotype was found many times. The V and J genes are TRBV12-3 or TRBV12-4 and TRBJ2-5; D is unclear. CDR3 length equals 14 residues. Trimming shortened V by 3 bases and J by 4 bases, and 12 bases separated the two germline ends. CDR3 DNA: TGTGCCAGCAGTTTCAGAAAGGTGGGAGAGACCCAGTACTTC. Encoded protein: CASSFRKVGETQYF.

This clonotype was recorded many times. The chain employs TRBV12-3 or TRBV12-4 and TRBJ2-7, with TRBD1 as a possible D gene (5 bases). This CDR3 comprises 14 residues. Trimming cost V 3 bases and J 3 bases, with 12 bases left between them. CDR3 nucleotide sequence: TGTGCCAGCAGTTTGGGGCCGGTTTACTACGAGCAGTACTTC. Amino acids: CASSLGPVYYEQYF.

Many counts were recorded for this clonotype. V usage is TRBV12-3 or TRBV12-4 and J usage is TRBJ2-5; D is ambiguous. The CDR3 is made up of 13 amino acids. Trimming shortened V by 5 bases and J by 1 base, and 8 bases separated the two germline ends. The CDR3 bases are TGTGCCAGCAGTCCCGCGCTCCAAGAGACCCAGTACTTC. Its protein is CASSPALQETQYF.

This clonotype was detected only a few times. Just one base apart from a much larger clone, this may be a read error. This chain connects TRBV10-3 to TRBJ2-3; perhaps TRBD1 as D (6 bases). The V end was cut by 4 bases, the J end by 2 bases, with 10 bases between. The CDR3 extends over 14 amino acids. Germline V gives CDR1 ENHRY, CDR2 SYGVKD. The CDR3 DNA reads as TGTGCCATCAGTGTAGGGGGACCCACAGATACGCAGTATTTT. Encoded protein: CAISVGGPTDTQYF.

There are many counts of this clonotype. V usage is TRBV3-1 and J usage is TRBJ2-1; D is tentatively TRBD1 or TRBD2 (5 bases each). CDR1 is LGHDT, CDR2 YNNKEL, per germline (reference sequence). The V gene lost 1 base and the J gene lost 5 bases, with 18 bases spanning the gap. The CDR3 extends over 17 amino acids. CDR3 coding DNA: TGTGCCAGCAGCCAAGCGAGTGGGGGATTCGGGGACAATGAGCAGTTCTTC. Its protein product is CASSQASGGFGDNEQFF.

This clonotype was seen ten or more times. The chain employs TRBV6-1 and TRBJ1-2; D not resolved. Deletions cut 5 bases from V and 5 bases from J, with 18 bases between. The CDR3 is made up of 15 amino acids. CDR1 and CDR2 from the germline V gene are MNHNS and SASEGT. The CDR3, as DNA: TGTGCCAGCAGTCTGACCGGGCCGGAGGCATATGGCTACACCTTC. Protein sequence: CASSLTGPEAYGYTF.

At least ten counts were recorded for this clonotype. The chain uses TRBV4-2 and TRBJ2-5; D assignment may be TRBD1 or TRBD2 (6 bases each). CDR1 is LGHNA, CDR2 YNFKEQ, per germline. The V and J ends lost 4 bases and 1 base respectively, with 16 bases between them. CDR3 length: 16 amino acids. DNA of the CDR3: TGTGCCAGCAGCCGATACGGGGGCGGGACCCAAGAGACCCAGTACTTC. Protein product: CASSRYGGGTQETQYF.

This clonotype was counted a few times. As DNA, the CDR3 is TGCGCCAGCAGGATGGACAGGGGATATGATGAAAAACTGTTTTTT. Translating gives CASRMDRGYDEKLFF. This rearrangement joins TRBV5-1 to TRBJ1-4; 9 nucleotides align to TRBD1. The V gene end was trimmed by 5 bases and the J gene end by 6 bases; junction bases not matched to a gene: 8. This CDR3 has 15 amino acids. Germline V gives CDR1 SGHRS, CDR2 YFSETQ.

For this clonotype: A much bigger clone sits one base away, suggesting this may be a read error. The rearrangement uses TRBV4-2 and TRBJ2-3; TRBD2 matches 10 bases. The length of the CDR3 is 17 residues. Per germline, CDR1 LGHNA and CDR2 YNFKEQ. CDR3 in amino acids: CASSQARLAGSTDMQYF. The CDR3 DNA reads as TGTGCCAGCAGCCAAGCTCGACTAGCGGGTAGCACAGATATGCAGTATTTT.

There are many counts of this clonotype. The J gene is TRBJ2-7, the V gene TRBV5-1; 11 bases align to TRBD2. Germline CDR1 is SGHRS and CDR2 is YFSETQ. The V and J ends lost 4 bases and 0 bases, in that order; junction bases with no gene match: 12. The CDR3 contains 18 residues. CDR3 DNA sequence: TGCGCCAGCAGCACCGCGGGACTAGCGGTCCGAGGCTCCTACGAGCAGTACTTC. Translated: CASSTAGLAVRGSYEQYF.

This clonotype was seen many times. The chain combines TRBV12-3 or TRBV12-4 with TRBJ1-5, with 7 bases identical to TRBD1. Trimming removed 0 bases from V and 7 bases from J; junction bases left unmatched: 3. CDR3 size: 14 residues. CDR3 residues: CASSLAQGGQPQHF. CDR3 sequence (DNA): TGTGCCAGCAGTTTAGCGCAGGGGGGGCAGCCCCAGCATTTT.

Many counts were recorded for this clonotype. V usage is TRBV7-6 and J usage is TRBJ2-2; 12 bases line up with TRBD2. Trimming cost V 2 bases and J 6 bases; bases outside gene matches: 7. CDR1 SGHVS and CDR2 FNYEAQ come from the germline V gene. The CDR3 totals 17 residues. In nucleotides, the CDR3 is TGTGCCAGCAGCTTATCTCGACTAGCGGGAGCCGCCGGGGAGCTGTTTTTT. Protein: CASSLSRLAGAAGELFF.

This clonotype was seen at least ten times. The chain carries TRBV20-1 and TRBJ2-1, with unresolved D. The CDR3 runs 11 residues. Trimming left V 4 bases short and J 9 bases short, with 10 bases between. In germline, CDR1 is DFQATT, CDR2 SNEGSKA (reference sequence). The CDR3 DNA is TGCAGTGCTATAAATTTAGCTGAGCAGTTCTTC. This sequence encodes CSAINLAEQFF.

This clonotype has ten or more counts. One end of the junction varies from germline; a read error may be responsible. The chain is built from TRBV4-3 and TRBJ2-3; 9 bases are shared with TRBD2. CDR1 is LGHNA, CDR2 YSLEER, per germline. This CDR3 is built from 14 residues. The CDR3 here is CASSEGTSKDTQYF. In DNA, the CDR3 is TGCGCCAGCAGCGAAGGGACTAGCAAAGATACGCAGTATTTT.

In this sample, this clonotype turned up many times. This chain joins TRBV4-3 and TRBJ2-2, with a tentative D call TRBD1 (5 bases). Trimming took off 0 bases at V and 7 bases at J, with 12 bases between the two ends. The germline CDR1 and CDR2 sequences are LGHNA and YSLEER. The CDR3 covers 15 residues. In DNA form, the CDR3 reads TGCGCCAGCAGCCAAGATCTCGGCAGGGTCGGGGAGCTGTTTTTT. This encodes CASSQDLGRVGELFF.

Many counts were recorded for this clonotype. The gene calls are TRBV12-3 or TRBV12-4 and TRBJ2-6, with a possible D match to TRBD1 (6 bases). With 7 bases removed from V and 0 bases from J, the gap between germline ends came to 16 bases. The CDR3 totals 17 residues. In nucleotides, the CDR3 is TGTGCCAGCACCTCAGGACAGTTTTTCTCTGGGGCCAACGTCCTGACTTTC. Translated, it gives CASTSGQFFSGANVLTF.

Of note for this clonotype: A much larger clone lies one base from this, so it may be a read error. CDR3 region: CASRQPGQGRYNEQFF. The CDR3 DNA reads TGTGCCAGCAGACAGCCTGGACAGGGGAGGTACAATGAGCAGTTCTTC. The chain joins TRBV3-1 to TRBJ2-1; TRBD1 agrees at 9 bases. The ends lost 6 bases at V and 4 bases at J; junction bases unmatched: 10. Germline CDR1 reads LGHDT; CDR2 reads YNNKEL (reference sequence). CDR3 length: 16 amino acids.

As for this clonotype: This may come from a read error, since a much larger clone is one base off. Because it lacks the conserved phenylalanine or tryptophan at the end, this CDR3 is likely a read error. The genes are TRBV5-1 and TRBJ2-7; perhaps TRBD1 as D (6 bases). The CDR3 is made up of 14 amino acids. Trimming cost V 0 bases and J 2 bases, with 9 bases left between them. Germline V gene lookup returns CDR1 SGHRS and CDR2 YFSETQ. DNA for the CDR3: TGCGCCAGCAGCTTGGGGACAGATACCTACGAGCAGTACTCC. Translating it yields CASSLGTDTYEQYS.

In its sample, this clonotype was seen many times. V and J are TRBV27 and TRBJ2-5; D is unresolved. V shed 1 base and J shed 0 bases, with 3 bases lying between them. The CDR3 is 13 amino acids. Germline loops: CDR1 MNHEY, CDR2 SMNVEV (reference sequence). The CDR3 spells CASSLWYQETQYF. As DNA, the CDR3 is TGTGCCAGCAGTTTATGGTACCAAGAGACCCAGTACTTC.

At least ten counts were recorded for this clonotype. V and J are TRBV28 and TRBJ2-7, with TRBD1 identical over 7 bases. Germline-derived CDR1 and CDR2 are MDHEN and SYDVKM. This CDR3 region has 14 residues. V was clipped by 2 bases and J by 4 bases; unmatched bases: 5. CDR3 sequence: CASSLEGAPYEQYF. CDR3 nucleotides: TGTGCCAGCAGTTTAGAGGGGGCTCCATACGAGCAGTACTTC. The full variable domain, in which reference TRBV28 and TRBJ2-7 provide the parts outside the CDR3, is DVKVTQSSRYLVKRTGEKVFLECVQDMDHENMFWYRQDPGLGLRLIYFSYDVKMKEKGDIPEGYSVSREKKERFSLILESASTNQTSMYLCASSLEGAPYEQYFGPGTRLTVT.

This clonotype was found many times. J is TRBJ1-2 and V is TRBV5-1, with TRBD1 matching over 8 bases. The CDR3 sequence is 16 residues long. Germline V gene lookup returns CDR1 SGHRS and CDR2 YFSETQ. Losses at the gene ends were 2 bases for V and 0 bases for J; bases not matched to a gene: 6. The CDR3 sequence is CASSFKETGANYGYTF. The CDR3 nucleotides read TGCGCCAGCAGCTTCAAGGAGACAGGGGCTAACTATGGCTACACCTTC.